The TCR beta chain under discussion was sequenced for a study of neurological immune-mediated disorders. There are 16 residues in the CDR3. CDR1 is SEHNR and CDR2 is FQNEAQ in the germline V gene (reference sequence). V lost 0 bases and J lost 2, with 11 bases in between. This clonotype was counted at least ten times. Its specificity is not known. For sorted libraries, the input was about a million CD4+ or CD8+ T cells. As for the cDNA, it was generated by 5'RACE with 10-nucleotide random UMIs. Sequencing of 15-18 subjects in each run yielded over 160 million TCR-beta sequences. One entry per CDR3 protein results from TCRdb running MiXCR on the 5' RACE reads. The table includes tens of thousands of distinct CDR3 sequences, approximately 6.2% detected once. Study results and caveats: There were no CDR3 amino acid sequences shared by expanded clones across subjects, a result suggesting private repertoires in all groups.

Input material: CD4+ T cells from blood. The clonotype was recovered from a woman between 18 and 29 years old with multiple sclerosis. The gene calls are TRBV7-9 and TRBJ1-5; tentatively, D is TRBD1 (5 bases). CDR3 DNA sequence: TGTGCCAGCAGCTTAGCGGGAGGGGCGCGCAATCAGCCCCAGCATTTT. Its translation: CASSLAGGARNQPQHF.